Following are 10 T cell receptor beta chains from one sample sequenced in a study of T cell repertoires in cytomegalovirus infection. Each CDR3 protein gets one entry after TCRdb re-called the reads with MiXCR. The data contain 250,000 or so distinct CDR3 sequences, approximately 8.3% of them singletons. Source material: PBMCs. The origin of the receptors is a human donor in good health (CMV status not recorded). Some clones in this sample may be carry-over from other donors' samples.

This clonotype was seen only a few times. V gene TRBV5-1 combines with J gene TRBJ1-5, with TRBD1 identical over 7 bases. Germline values: CDR1 SGHRS, CDR2 YFSETQ. The CDR3 contains 13 residues. J gave up 5 bases and V 4 bases, and 3 bases lay outside the gene matches. The CDR3 reads CASSTGQDQPQHF. CDR3 sequence (DNA): TGCGCCAGCAGCACCGGACAGGATCAGCCCCAGCATTTT.

This clonotype was counted ten times or more. The J gene is TRBJ2-2, the V gene TRBV28; the match to TRBD2 covers 10 bases. This CDR3 contains 14 residues. Germline CDR1 MDHEN, CDR2 SYDVKM. Trimming cost V 8 bases and J 6 bases; bases outside gene matches: 6. In DNA, the CDR3 is TGTGCCAGCCTTCAGCGGGAGGGGGCCGGGGAGCTGTTTTTT. This encodes CASLQREGAGELFF.

This clonotype is termed medium-sized. This sequence joins TRBV7-2 and TRBJ2-5; 12 nucleotides agree with TRBD2. The V gene end was trimmed by 4 bases and the J gene end by 5 bases; junction bases not matched to a gene: 5. Germline assignment: CDR1 SGHTA and CDR2 FQGNSA. The CDR3 extends over 15 amino acids. The CDR3 loop is CASSSTSGSLETQYF. The CDR3 nucleotides read TGTGCCAGCAGCTCGACTAGCGGGAGCTTGGAGACCCAGTACTTC.

The chain couples TRBV7-2 to TRBJ2-3; 10 positions match TRBD2. In germline, CDR1 is SGHTA, CDR2 FQGNSA. V lost 5 bases to trimming and J lost 4 bases; unmatched junction nucleotides: 12. CDR3 size: 17 residues. The CDR3 loop is CASSPTSSGRAPDTQYF. The CDR3 nucleotides read TGTGCCAGCAGCCCCACCTCAAGCGGGAGGGCCCCAGATACGCAGTATTTT. The full variable domain, completed using reference TRBV7-2 and TRBJ2-3, is GAGVSQSPSNKVTEKGKDVELRCDPISGHTALYWYRQSLGQGLEFLIYFQGNSAPDKSGLPSDRFSAERTGGSVSTLTIQRTQQEDSAVYLCASSPTSSGRAPDTQYFGPGTRLTVL.

This clonotype was observed at least ten times. V gene TRBV7-2 combines with J gene TRBJ2-7, with D perhaps assigned TRBD1 or TRBD2 (5 bases each). This CDR3 region has 16 residues. Germline V gives CDR1 SGHTA, CDR2 FQGNSA. Trimming took 1 base from V and 4 from J, leaving 17 bases between them. CDR3 sequence reads: CASSLGGSGRLYEQYF. In DNA, the CDR3 is TGTGCCAGCAGCTTAGGGGGGAGTGGACGACTTTACGAGCAGTACTTC.

This clonotype was seen many times. The rearrangement joins TRBV11-3 to TRBJ2-3; D might be TRBD2 (5 bases). There are 14 residues in the CDR3. Trimming cost V 1 base and J 4 bases, with 9 bases left between them. The germline CDR1 and CDR2 sequences are SGHNT and YENEEA. This CDR3 reads CASSLGAAPDTQYF. The DNA of the CDR3 is TGTGCCAGCAGCTTAGGAGCGGCCCCAGATACGCAGTATTTT.

The sample holds many counts of this clonotype. V and J are TRBV7-9 and TRBJ2-3; D uncertain. Germline V gives CDR1 SEHNR, CDR2 FQNEAQ (reference sequence). V was shortened by 5 bases and J by 3 bases, with 6 bases between the two germline ends. This CDR3 region has 12 residues. The CDR3 region is CASSLETDTQYF. The CDR3, as DNA: TGTGCCAGCAGCCTTGAAACAGATACGCAGTATTTT.

This clonotype was seen many times. The J gene is TRBJ2-5, the V gene TRBV5-6, with 9 bases identical to TRBD2. The CDR3 is 14 residues long. Germline lookup yields CDR1 SGHDT and CDR2 YYEEEE. V gave up 4 bases and J gave up 5 bases; unmatched junction bases: 6. The DNA for the CDR3 is TGTGCCAGCAGCCATAGCGGGAGAACGGAGACCCAGTACTTC. Amino acid sequence: CASSHSGRTETQYF. Variable domain in full (rest from reference TRBV5-6 and TRBJ2-5): DAGVTQSPTHLIKTRGQQVTLRCSPKSGHDTVSWYQQALGQGPQFIFQYYEEEERQRGNFPDRFSGHQFPNYSSELNVNALLLGDSALYLCASSHSGRTETQYFGPGTRLLVL.

This clonotype occurred many times. The chain links TRBV7-2 to TRBJ1-1; 7 bases line up with TRBD1. The length of the CDR3 is 13 residues. Losses at the gene ends were 3 bases for V and 5 bases for J; bases not matched to a gene: 3. Germline values: CDR1 SGHTA, CDR2 FQGNSA. The CDR3 reads CASSFRGGTEAFF. The CDR3, as DNA: TGTGCCAGCAGCTTCAGGGGGGGGACTGAAGCTTTCTTT.

This clonotype was recorded at least ten times. The V gene is TRBV28, the J gene TRBJ2-7, with a weak D call TRBD1 (6 bases). Germline values: CDR1 MDHEN, CDR2 SYDVKM. The CDR3 spans 13 residues. Trimming cost V 8 bases and J 0 bases, with 11 bases left between them. CDR3 sequence: CASHQGSSYEQYF. DNA for the CDR3: TGTGCCAGCCACCAGGGGAGCTCCTACGAGCAGTACTTC.